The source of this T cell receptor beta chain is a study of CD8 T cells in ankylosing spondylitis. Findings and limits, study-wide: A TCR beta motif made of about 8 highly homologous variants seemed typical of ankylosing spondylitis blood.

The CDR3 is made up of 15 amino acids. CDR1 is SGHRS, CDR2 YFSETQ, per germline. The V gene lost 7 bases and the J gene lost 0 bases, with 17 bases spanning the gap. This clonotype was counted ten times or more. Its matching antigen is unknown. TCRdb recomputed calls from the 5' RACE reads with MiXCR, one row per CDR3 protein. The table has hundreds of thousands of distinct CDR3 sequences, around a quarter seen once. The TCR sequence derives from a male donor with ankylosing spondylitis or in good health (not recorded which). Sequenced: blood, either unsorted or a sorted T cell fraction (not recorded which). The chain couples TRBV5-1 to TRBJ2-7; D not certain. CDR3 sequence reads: CASRASAGSSYEQYF. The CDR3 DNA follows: TGCGCCAGCCGAGCTTCTGCAGGCAGCTCCTACGAGCAGTACTTC.